The T cell receptor beta chain described here comes from a study of memory CD4+ T cells and cytomegalovirus serostatus. Worth noting for this clone: Other DNA sequences of this sample code for an identical CDR3.

The sort gate was single viable CD3+CD4+CD8-CD45RO+ cells for memory CD4+ T cells. Sequencing was performed with immunoSEQ multiplex PCR; in TCRdb, only in-frame clones are kept and a portion is missing. The data show tens of thousands of clones, about three quarters seen once. V lost 2 bases, J lost 1 base, and 3 bases lay in between. CDR3 length: 12 residues. Germline loops: CDR1 SGDLS, CDR2 YYNGEE. Input material: memory CD4+ T cells from blood. This TCR was sampled from an adult in good health and CMV-seropositive. This sequence joins TRBV9 and TRBJ1-2, with no clear D. CDR3 amino acids: CASSVGNYGYTF. In nucleotides, the CDR3 is TGTGCCAGCAGCGTGGGTAACTATGGCTACACCTTC.